Sequencing of this T cell receptor beta chain was carried out in a study of tumor-infiltrating lymphocytes in primary liver carcinoma. Study-wide context: Between roughly 4.2 and 11 cm across, the tumors were all of stage T1-T3 N0M0. Roughly 3.5 to 7.5 million productive TCRbeta reads came from each sample, comparable across tissue types. Study outcomes and limitations: Tumors carried a top-250-clone fraction significantly exceeding that of blood (p = 0.039). Less overlap was seen in tumor-adjacent and tumor-blood pairs than in tumor region pairs.

Unsorted whole blood served as the source of blood RNA, and germline DNA was extracted as well. Looked up from germline, CDR1 is MNHNS and CDR2 is SASEGT. V dropped 1 base and J dropped 6 bases, with 16 bases sitting between them. The CDR3 has 15 amino acids. The researchers produced TCR beta cDNA from around 500 ng total RNA with a constant-region primer. The TCR beta library was amplified through three nested multiplex PCR rounds in a modified ARM-PCR procedure. A C-beta reverse primer was combined with TRBV1-TRBV30 forward primers in the first two PCR rounds, and each round had approximately 9 cycles. TCRdb analysed the multiplex PCR reads with MiXCR anew, one entry per CDR3 protein. This repertoire shows more than 150,000 distinct CDR3 sequences, about 60% found once; its top ten account for under 75%. About this clonotype itself: Its cognate antigen is unknown.

The sample comprised peripheral blood. The chain is built from TRBV6-1 and TRBJ2-7; D possibly corresponds to TRBD2 (5 bases). This sequence originates from a middle-aged man with primary liver carcinoma and hepatitis B virus infection. The CDR3 region is CASSEVGLSSCEQYF. The CDR3 DNA reads as TGTGCCAGCAGTGAAGTCGGACTGTCTAGCTGCGAGCAGTACTTC.